These T cell receptor beta chains were read from a single sample in a study of T cell changes during pregnancy in multiple sclerosis. Profiling relied on immunoSEQ multiplex PCR, and the TCRdb table lists in-frame clones only, not all of them. The table shows approximately 80,000 clones, with roughly 93% occurring only once. This sample comprised peripheral blood, obtained in the third trimester of pregnancy. The receptors stem from a female donor with multiple sclerosis, enrolled in a pregnancy study. Both conserved end residues are part of each CDR3. The D gene is left open where the match is weak. Size is omitted from some rows. Given values are once, few, many or a class for expanded clones.

. . TRBJ2-5 TRBV7-2 CASSSKETQYF TGTGCCAGCAGCTCCAAAGAGACCCAGTACTTC
. . TRBJ2-7 TRBV10-2 CASRPAGAGYEQYF TGCGCCAGCAGGCCTGCGGGCGCGGGCTACGAGCAGTACTTC
. TRBD1 TRBJ2-5 TRBV7-8 CASSFFDRGLYQETQYF TGTGCCAGCAGCTTTTTCGACAGGGGCCTTTACCAAGAGACCCAGTACTTC
once . TRBJ2-7 TRBV18 CASSEVWSSYEQYF TGTGCCAGCTCAGAAGTCTGGAGCTCCTACGAGCAGTACTTC
. . TRBJ1-5 TRBV4-1 CASSQERGPGEGNQPQHF TGCGCCAGCAGCCAAGAAAGAGGTCCAGGGGAGGGGAATCAGCCCCAGCATTTT
. TRBD1 TRBJ1-5 TRBV2 CASKVGTGDQPQHF TGTGCCAGCAAGGTAGGGACAGGAGATCAGCCCCAGCATTTT
. TRBD1 TRBJ2-5 TRBV9 CASSGGQGEETQYF TGTGCCAGCAGCGGGGGACAGGGCGAAGAGACCCAGTACTTC
. . TRBJ1-5 TRBV2 CASRLEVGDQPQHF TGTGCCAGCAGACTCGAGGTAGGGGATCAGCCCCAGCATTTT
. . TRBJ2-1 TRBV10-1 CASSELGGPGEQFF TGCGCCAGCAGTGAATTGGGGGGGCCCGGTGAGCAGTTCTTC
. . TRBJ2-3 TRBV7-6 CASSPIRETSTDTQYF TGTGCCAGCAGCCCTATCCGTGAGACTAGCACAGATACGCAGTATTTT
. TRBD1 TRBJ1-1 TRBV5-1 CASSPGTDDNENTEAFF TGCGCCAGCAGCCCGGGGACAGATGACAATGAGAACACTGAAGCTTTCTTT
. TRBD2 TRBJ2-3 TRBV7-8 CASRRRGEDTQYF TGTGCCAGCAGACGACGGGGGGAAGATACGCAGTATTTT
. . TRBJ1-5 TRBV19 CASDASGQPQHF TGTGCCAGCGACGCTTCGGGTCAGCCCCAGCATTTT
. . TRBJ1-4 TRBV11-2 CASSLSGARNEKLFF TGTGCCAGCAGTCTCAGCGGGGCGCGTAATGAAAAACTGTTTTTT
. . TRBJ1-1 TRBV9 CASSPTQGGMSEAFF TGTGCCAGCAGCCCCACGCAGGGAGGGATGTCGGAAGCTTTCTTT
. TRBD2 TRBJ2-3 TRBV29-1 CSLTGGRGDTQYF TGCAGTCTTACGGGGGGGAGAGGAGATACGCAGTATTTT
. TRBD1 TRBJ2-7 TRBV19 CASSLGGDSSYEQYF TGTGCCAGTAGCTTAGGGGGCGACAGTTCCTACGAGCAGTACTTC
once TRBD1 TRBJ1-1 TRBV7-7 CASSFDRGTEAFF TGTGCTAGCAGTTTTGACAGGGGGACTGAAGCTTTCTTT
. . TRBJ1-4 TRBV30 CARQANEKLFF TGTGCTCGGCAGGCTAATGAAAAACTGTTTTTT
. . TRBJ1-3 TRBV2 CASSERVPGGGNTIYF TGTGCCAGCAGTGAACGGGTTCCGGGTGGTGGAAACACCATATATTTT
. TRBD2 TRBJ2-3 TRBV29-1 CSSRRGGTDTQYF TGCAGCTCCCGGCGGGGGGGCACAGATACGCAGTATTTT
. TRBD2 TRBJ2-5 TRBV14 CASSRRGGWSWETQYF TGTGCCAGCAGCCGTCGGGGGGGCTGGAGCTGGGAGACCCAGTACTTC
once TRBD1 TRBJ1-4 TRBV11-2 CASSRLTGETNEKLFF TGTGCCAGCAGTCGACTGACAGGGGAAACTAATGAAAAACTGTTTTTT
. . TRBJ2-5 TRBV11-2 CASSFQTGSQETQYF TGTGCCAGCAGCTTTCAAACAGGCTCCCAAGAGACCCAGTACTTC
. . TRBJ1-5 TRBV28 CASTGLRPNQPQHF TGTGCCAGCACAGGCCTTCGCCCAAATCAGCCCCAGCATTTT
. . TRBJ2-3 TRBV7-8 CASSLWLGDVSTDTQYF TGTGCCAGCAGCCTATGGCTCGGAGACGTAAGCACAGATACGCAGTATTTT
. . TRBJ1-2 TRBV6-6 CASSYTSRNNYGYTF TGTGCCAGCAGTTACACCTCGCGGAATAACTATGGCTACACCTTC
. . TRBJ2-1 TRBV19 CASSQVSSIDEQFF TGTGCCAGTAGTCAAGTCTCTAGTATCGATGAGCAGTTCTTC